What follows are 25 T cell receptor beta chains derived from one specimen sequenced in a study of CD8 T cells in ankylosing spondylitis (dated by TCRdb to between 2016 and 2019). The library was made by 5' RACE. Sequenced on an Illumina HiSeq 2500. The public reads were run again by TCRdb, first through fastp at Q25 and then through MiXCR, and only productive beta chains were kept. Every CDR3 protein is listed once, alongside the most common genes and DNA of its rows. The sample yields about 88,000 distinct CDR3 sequences; under 30% were counted once. 50% to 60% of the sample rests with the top ten. Sample: blood, either unsorted or a sorted T cell fraction (not recorded which). These receptors were obtained from a male donor with ankylosing spondylitis or in good health (not recorded which).

This clonotype was found a few times. The chain combines TRBV19 with TRBJ2-1; 8 bases are shared with TRBD2. V was pared by 5 bases and J by 8 bases, with 8 bases of the junction left unmatched. This CDR3 is 14 amino acids long. Germline CDR1 is LNHDA and CDR2 is SQIVND (reference sequence). CDR3 in amino acids: CASSLGLVADEQFF. Here the CDR3 DNA reads TGTGCCAGTAGTTTGGGACTAGTCGCCGATGAGCAGTTCTTC.

The chain has TRBV12-3 or TRBV12-4 and TRBJ2-7, with TRBD2 identical over 7 bases. V was clipped by 2 bases and J by 6 bases; unmatched bases: 4. The CDR3 has 13 residues. The CDR3 bases are TGTGCCAGCAGTTTAACGGGGGGAGGCGAGCAGTACGTC. Amino acid sequence: CASSLTGGGEQYV.

This clonotype has a handful of counts. The chain carries TRBV5-1 and TRBJ1-2; 8 bases line up with TRBD1. V lost 4 bases, J lost 4 bases, and 9 bases stayed unmatched. Germline CDR1 SGHRS, CDR2 YFSETQ. The CDR3 covers 15 residues. The CDR3 spells CASSPGQVFIYGYTF. CDR3 coding DNA: TGCGCCAGCAGCCCGGGACAGGTTTTTATCTATGGCTACACCTTC.

The chain joins TRBV20-1 to TRBJ2-1; D not resolved. This CDR3 region has 10 residues. Germline V gene lookup returns CDR1 DFQATT and CDR2 SNEGSKA (reference sequence). With 3 bases removed from V and 8 bases from J, the gap between germline ends came to 5 bases. This chain's CDR3 is CSASAYEQFF. The CDR3 DNA is TGCAGTGCTAGTGCGTATGAGCAGTTCTTC.

The chain uses TRBV5-1 and TRBJ2-1, with 8 bases that match TRBD2. The CDR3 consists of 15 residues. Unmatched junction bases numbered 7, after V lost 0 bases and J lost 8 bases. Germline CDR1 reads SGHRS; CDR2 reads YFSETQ. The CDR3 region has the DNA TGCGCCAGCAGCTTGGCGGGGGGGCAGGGTGATGAGCAGTTCTTC. It translates to CASSLAGGQGDEQFF.

The chain is built from TRBV7-9 and TRBJ2-5, with D perhaps TRBD2 (5 bases). The CDR3 sequence is 14 residues long. Trimming took 5 bases from V and 5 from J, leaving 15 bases between them. Germline V CDR1 and CDR2: SEHNR, FQNEAQ (reference sequence). The CDR3 sequence is CASSQQLDWETQYF. The CDR3 DNA reads as TGTGCCAGCAGCCAACAACTAGATTGGGAGACCCAGTACTTC. Full variable domain (missing parts from reference TRBV7-9 and TRBJ2-5): DTGVSQNPRHKITKRGQNVTFRCDPISEHNRLYWYRQTLGQGPEFLTYFQNEAQLEKSRLLSDRFSAERPKGSFSTLEIQRTEQGDSAMYLCASSQQLDWETQYFGPGTRLLVL.

The chain has TRBV12-3 or TRBV12-4 and TRBJ2-1, with 8 bases matching TRBD1. J was trimmed by 16 bases and V by 5 bases; bases with no gene match: 10. The CDR3 contains 12 residues. Here the CDR3 DNA reads TGTGCCAGCAGTGCCCGACAGGGGCGGGATTTCTTC. Its protein is CASSARQGRDFF.

The CDR3 DNA reads as TGCAGTGCTGGCCAGGGTCTCGGTTATGGCTACACCTTC. Translating gives CSAGQGLGYGYTF. V is TRBV20-1 and J is TRBJ1-2; possible D gene TRBD1, 5 bases. Trimming pared 5 bases from V and 5 bases from J, leaving 15 bases between. Germline V lookup: CDR1 DFQATT, CDR2 SNEGSKA (reference sequence). The length of the CDR3 is 13 residues.

This clonotype was seen a handful of times. The rearrangement joins TRBV6-2 or TRBV6-3 to TRBJ1-5, with a weak D call TRBD1 (5 bases). This CDR3 comprises 14 residues. Trimming cost V 0 bases and J 12 bases, with 15 bases left between them. Germline CDR1 MNHEY, CDR2 SVGEGT. The CDR3 DNA is TGTGCCAGCAGTTACTCCTTGGACAACGAGCGCCAGCATTTT. Its protein product is CASSYSLDNERQHF.

This clonotype was seen a few times. This chain uses TRBV12-3 or TRBV12-4 with TRBJ1-6; D is uncertain. This CDR3 is 13 amino acids long. V was pared by 7 bases and J by 8 bases, with 12 bases between. Here the CDR3 reads CASTSWAYSPLHF. The DNA for the CDR3 is TGTGCCAGCACCTCCTGGGCGTATTCACCCCTCCACTTT.

This clonotype was recorded many times. The V gene is TRBV6-5, the J gene TRBJ2-3; tentative D call: TRBD2 (6 bases). This CDR3 has 15 residues. The germline gives CDR1 MNHEY, CDR2 SVGAGI. The V gene lost 4 bases and the J gene lost 1 base, with 12 bases spanning the gap. CDR3 in DNA: TGTGCCAGCAGTTCCTTTAGCGGACGCACAGATACGCAGTATTTT. Its protein product is CASSSFSGRTDTQYF.

The chain joins TRBV5-1 to TRBJ2-1; 8 positions agree with TRBD1. J gave up 9 bases and V 0 bases, and 11 bases lay outside the gene matches. Germline CDR1 and CDR2: SGHRS and YFSETQ. The CDR3 contains 16 residues. CDR3 loop: CASSLAVGRGQGEQFF. Written as DNA, the CDR3 is TGCGCCAGCAGCTTGGCGGTGGGCAGGGGGCAGGGTGAGCAGTTCTTC. The full variable domain, in which reference TRBV5-1 and TRBJ2-1 provide the parts outside the CDR3, is KAGVTQTPRYLIKTRGQQVTLSCSPISGHRSVSWYQQTPGQGLQFLFEYFSETQRNKGNFPGRFSGRQFSNSRSEMNVSTLELGDSALYLCASSLAVGRGQGEQFFGPGTRLTVL.

This clonotype was counted only a few times. The CDR3: CASSPGQGGNYGYTF. CDR3 nucleotide sequence: TGTGCCAGCTCACCAGGGCAGGGAGGCAACTATGGCTACACCTTC. The chain couples TRBV18 to TRBJ1-2, with D maybe TRBD1 (5 bases). Trimming cost V 2 bases and J 2 bases, with 12 bases left between them. The CDR3 contains 15 residues. Germline V gives CDR1 KGHSH, CDR2 LQKENI.

This clonotype was seen only a few times. This sequence joins TRBV5-6 and TRBJ1-2, with 7 nucleotides matching TRBD1. Trimming took 0 bases from V and 8 from J; bases not matched to a gene: 7. The CDR3 runs to 14 residues. The germline V gene has CDR1 SGHDT and CDR2 YYEEEE. CDR3 nucleotides: TGTGCCAGCAGCTTGGTAGACAGGGATTGGGGCTACACCTTC. Its translation is CASSLVDRDWGYTF. Full variable domain (remainder filled in from reference TRBV5-6 and TRBJ1-2): DAGVTQSPTHLIKTRGQQVTLRCSPKSGHDTVSWYQQALGQGPQFIFQYYEEEERQRGNFPDRFSGHQFPNYSSELNVNALLLGDSALYLCASSLVDRDWGYTFGSGTRLTVV.

This chain joins TRBV5-1 and TRBJ2-2, with D hard to call. The CDR3 runs 14 residues. Germline CDR1 reads SGHRS; CDR2 reads YFSETQ. V gave up 0 bases and J gave up 4 bases, with 7 bases separating them. CDR3 in amino acids: CASSLEGFTGELFF. CDR3 coding DNA: TGCGCCAGCAGCTTGGAGGGATTCACCGGGGAGCTGTTTTTT.

This clonotype was seen only a few times. The rearrangement uses TRBV18 and TRBJ2-3; 7 nucleotides line up with TRBD2. The germline V gene encodes CDR1 KGHSH and CDR2 LQKENI. V lost 3 bases and J lost 5; bases outside the gene matches: 8. The CDR3 extends over 15 amino acids. CDR3 nucleotide sequence: TGTGCCAGCTCACCGTACGGGGGGTTTGAAGATACGCAGTATTTT. Its translation: CASSPYGGFEDTQYF. Looking up the rest from reference TRBV18 and TRBJ2-3 gives the full variable domain: NAGVMQNPRHLVRRRGQEARLRCSPMKGHSHVYWYRQLPEEGLKFMVYLQKENIIDESGMPKERFSAEFPKEGPSILRIQQVVRGDSAAYFCASSPYGGFEDTQYFGPGTRLTVL.

Only a few counts were recorded for this clonotype. Written as DNA, the CDR3 is TGTGCCAGCAGCGTAGCTTCCTCCCCAGGGGGGGATGAGCAGTTCTTC. It yields the protein CASSVASSPGGDEQFF. V and J are TRBV9 and TRBJ2-1; D might be TRBD1 or TRBD2, each matching 7 bases. The CDR3 length is 16 residues. Germline values: CDR1 SGDLS, CDR2 YYNGEE. Trimming cost V 0 bases and J 8 bases, with 18 bases left between them.

The chain couples TRBV27 to TRBJ2-5; D is ambiguous. The germline gives CDR1 MNHEY, CDR2 SMNVEV (reference sequence). The CDR3 extends over 13 amino acids. Trimming pared 6 bases from V and 1 base from J, leaving 9 bases between. As DNA, the CDR3 is TGTGCCAGCAGCGTCTACCCCCAAGAGACCCAGTACTTC. Protein product: CASSVYPQETQYF.

A few counts support this clonotype. The rearrangement uses TRBV11-2 and TRBJ2-1; no reliable D call. This CDR3 region has 11 residues. CDR1 SGHAT and CDR2 FQNNGV come from the germline V gene. V was clipped by 5 bases and J by 6 bases, with 5 bases between them. In DNA, the CDR3 is TGTGCCAGCAGCAGAACCAATGAGCAGTTCTTC. It yields the protein CASSRTNEQFF. The whole variable domain, remainder taken from reference TRBV11-2 and TRBJ2-1, is EAGVAQSPRYKIIEKRQSVAFWCNPISGHATLYWYQQILGQGPKLLIQFQNNGVVDDSQLPKDRFSAERLKGVDSTLKIQPAKLEDSAVYLCASSRTNEQFFGPGTRLTVL.

V usage is TRBV7-2 and J usage is TRBJ1-2; 9 bases are a match to TRBD1. The CDR3 consists of 12 residues. Germline-derived CDR1 and CDR2 are SGHTA and FQGNSA. Trimming cost V 4 bases and J 8 bases; bases outside gene matches: 2. The DNA for the CDR3 is TGTGCCAGCAGCTCGGACAGGGGCGGCTACACCTTC. It yields the protein CASSSDRGGYTF.

This clonotype appeared a single time. V usage is TRBV18 and J usage is TRBJ1-5; possibly TRBD1 for D (5 bases). This CDR3 is 14 amino acids long. CDR1 and CDR2 from the germline V gene are KGHSH and LQKENI. Trimming pared 5 bases from V and 6 bases from J, leaving 14 bases between. As DNA, the CDR3 is TGTGCCAGCTCATTACAGGTCCCCGGTCAGCCCCAGCATTTT. Its translation: CASSLQVPGQPQHF.

The rearrangement joins TRBV3-1 to TRBJ1-1; no clear D. V dropped 0 bases and J dropped 6 bases, with 8 bases sitting between them. Germline values: CDR1 LGHDT, CDR2 YNNKEL (reference sequence). CDR3 size: 13 residues. This CDR3 is CASSQETKSEAFF. CDR3 sequence (DNA): TGTGCCAGCAGCCAAGAGACAAAGTCTGAAGCTTTCTTT. Using reference TRBV3-1 and TRBJ1-1 for the parts outside the CDR3, the full variable domain is DTAVSQTPKYLVTQMGNDKSIKCEQNLGHDTMYWYKQDSKKFLKIMFSYNNKELIINETVPNRFSPKSPDKAHLNLHINSLELGDSAVYFCASSQETKSEAFFGQGTRLTVV.

This clonotype was picked up a small number of times. The chain links TRBV20-1 to TRBJ1-1; D ambiguous. Germline values: CDR1 DFQATT, CDR2 SNEGSKA (reference sequence). The ends were cut back, 4 bases at V and 0 bases at J, with 3 bases in the middle. CDR3 size: 11 residues. The CDR3 loop is CSAILNTEAFF. For the CDR3, the DNA is TGCAGTGCTATCTTGAACACTGAAGCTTTCTTT.

The chain joins TRBV20-1 to TRBJ2-4; 8 nucleotides align to TRBD1. The CDR3 extends over 15 amino acids. Germline V lookup: CDR1 DFQATT, CDR2 SNEGSKA (reference sequence). Germline trimming cut 8 bases from V and 0 bases from J; bases unmatched to any gene: 9. The CDR3 nucleotides read TGCAGTCCTCTGACAGGGGTCGCAGCCAAAAACATTCAGTACTTC. Encoded protein: CSPLTGVAAKNIQYF.

This chain links TRBV9 with TRBJ1-4; no definite D call. CDR1 and CDR2 (germline): SGDLS, YYNGEE. CDR3 size: 12 residues. V dropped 4 bases and J dropped 10 bases, with 11 bases sitting between them. This CDR3 reads CASSSDGGKLFF. For the CDR3, the DNA is TGTGCCAGCAGCTCCGATGGAGGAAAACTGTTTTTT.